The present TCR beta chain was sequenced within a study of blood T cell repertoires in COVID-19. Study in general: The analysed material was cDNA or gDNA that came from T cells, B-cell-depleted T cells, or PBMCs.

Germline lookup yields CDR1 KGHDR and CDR2 SFDVKD. Trimming cost V 0 bases and J 6 bases; bases outside gene matches: 6. CDR3 length equals 15 residues. Participants came from roughly 23 US areas, aged roughly 18 to 89 years. Method: immunoSEQ multiplex PCR; TCRdb's copy keeps in-frame clones and lacks some. The sample lists 180,000 or so clones; roughly four fifths were seen once. The clonotype comes from a middle-aged man who had recovered from COVID-19. The V and J genes are TRBV24-1 and TRBJ1-2; 7 bases agree with TRBD1. The sample consisted of PBMCs or T cells enriched from blood (not recorded which). Here the CDR3 DNA reads TGTGCCACCAGTGATTTGACAGGGGATGGTAATGGCTACACCTTC. Translated, it gives CATSDLTGDGNGYTF.